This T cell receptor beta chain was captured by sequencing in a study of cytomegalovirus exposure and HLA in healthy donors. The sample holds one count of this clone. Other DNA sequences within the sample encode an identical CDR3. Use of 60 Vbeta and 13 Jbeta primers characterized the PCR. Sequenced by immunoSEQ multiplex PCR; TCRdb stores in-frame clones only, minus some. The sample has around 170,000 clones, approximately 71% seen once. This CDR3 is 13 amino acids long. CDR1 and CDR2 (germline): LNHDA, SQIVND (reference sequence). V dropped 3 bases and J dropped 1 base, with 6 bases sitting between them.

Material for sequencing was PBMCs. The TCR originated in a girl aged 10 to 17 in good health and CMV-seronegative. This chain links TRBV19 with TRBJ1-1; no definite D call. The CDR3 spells CASSITGNTEAFF. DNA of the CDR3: TGTGCCAGTAGTATCACGGGGAACACTGAAGCTTTCTTT.